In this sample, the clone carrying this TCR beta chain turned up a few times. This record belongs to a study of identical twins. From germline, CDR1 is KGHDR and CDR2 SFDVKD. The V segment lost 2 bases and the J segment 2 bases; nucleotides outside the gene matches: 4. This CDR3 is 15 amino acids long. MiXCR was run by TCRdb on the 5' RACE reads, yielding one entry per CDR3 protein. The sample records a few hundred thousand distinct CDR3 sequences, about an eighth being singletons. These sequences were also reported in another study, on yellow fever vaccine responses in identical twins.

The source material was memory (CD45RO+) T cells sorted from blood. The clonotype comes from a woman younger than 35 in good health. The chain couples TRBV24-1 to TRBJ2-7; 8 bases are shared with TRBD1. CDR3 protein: CATSDSRDRTYEQYF. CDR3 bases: TGTGCCACCAGTGATTCGAGGGACAGGACCTACGAGCAGTACTTC.